A single sample gave rise to the 22 T cell receptor beta chains below, sequenced in a study of PD-1 blockade in classical Hodgkin lymphoma (TCRdb year 2020). The library was produced with the immunoSEQ multiplex PCR assay. TCRdb's version of the immuneACCESS table is confined to in-frame rearrangements and falls short of the full clone set. An unresolved V gene accounts for under half of the shortfall where checked; the remainder is of unknown origin. For this sample the table gives about 93,000 clones, of which over 75% were detected only once. The top ten hold 9.4% of the sample. In the paper's terms, the time point label means: cycle 4 day 1 (C4D1), after about 6 weeks of nivolumab. Relapse after autologous stem cell transplantation had occurred in all trial patients, and cohorts A, B and C were distinguished by prior brentuximab vedotin exposure. The sample in question was peripheral blood mononuclear cells (PBMCs), obtained before the fourth cycle of nivolumab. These receptors came from a human donor with classical Hodgkin lymphoma.

V and J are TRBV9 and TRBJ2-2, with D hard to call. The CDR3 covers 14 residues. Germline V gives CDR1 SGDLS, CDR2 YYNGEE. The V end was cut by 3 bases, the J end by 1 base, with 7 bases between. The CDR3 here is CASSASLNTGELFF. The CDR3 bases are TGTGCCAGCAGCGCCTCCCTGAACACCGGGGAGCTGTTTTTT. The variable domain in full, completed from reference TRBV9 and TRBJ2-2, reads DSGVTQTPKHLITATGQRVTLRCSPRSGDLSVYWYQQSLDQGLQFLIQYYNGEERAKGNILERFSAQQFPDLHSELNLSSLELGDSALYFCASSASLNTGELFFGEGSRLTVL.

The chain employs TRBV6-6 and TRBJ2-7; 8 bases are a match to TRBD1. J was trimmed by 11 bases and V by 0 bases; bases with no gene match: 6. Germline CDR1 reads MNHNY; CDR2 reads SVGAGI (reference sequence). There are 13 residues in the CDR3. The DNA for the CDR3 is TGTGCCAGCAGTTACTCCGGTGGACAGGGAGAGTACTTC. This gives the protein CASSYSGGQGEYF.

The chain employs TRBV7-2 and TRBJ2-1, with 8 bases fitting TRBD2. Trimming cost V 7 bases and J 0 bases; bases outside gene matches: 8. CDR1 is SGHTA and CDR2 is FQGNSA in the germline V gene. The CDR3 extends over 16 amino acids. This CDR3 is CASNEAGVGSYNEQFF. CDR3 bases: TGTGCCAGCAATGAAGCGGGAGTCGGCTCCTACAATGAGCAGTTCTTC. Supplemented by reference TRBV7-2 and TRBJ2-1, the full variable domain reads GAGVSQSPSNKVTEKGKDVELRCDPISGHTALYWYRQSLGQGLEFLIYFQGNSAPDKSGLPSDRFSAERTGGSVSTLTIQRTQQEDSAVYLCASNEAGVGSYNEQFFGPGTRLTVL.

This clone came up a few times. The genes are TRBV7-2 and TRBJ2-7; 10 nucleotides align to TRBD2. The CDR3 spans 16 residues. Germline CDR1 is SGHTA and CDR2 is FQGNSA. The trim removed 6 bases at V and 3 bases at J, leaving 11 bases unmatched. The CDR3 DNA reads TGTGCCAGCAGTTCCAGCGGGAGGGCGGGGTTCTACGAGCAGTACTTC. Protein: CASSSSGRAGFYEQYF.

The count of this clone is one. The V call is TRBV14, the J call TRBJ1-4; D might be TRBD1 (6 bases). V was shortened by 2 bases and J by 7 bases, with 14 bases between the two germline ends. There are 15 residues in the CDR3. Germline CDR1 reads SGHDN; CDR2 reads FVKESK. The CDR3 is CASSQIPGASEKLFF. CDR3 bases: TGTGCCAGCAGCCAAATCCCAGGGGCGAGTGAAAAACTGTTTTTT.

V is TRBV4-3 and J is TRBJ2-7, with TRBD1 identical over 11 bases. Per germline, CDR1 LGHNA and CDR2 YSLEER. The CDR3 length is 15 residues. Trimming took 1 base from V and 3 from J; bases not matched to a gene: 2. The CDR3 loop reads CASSQAGTGGYEQYF. Here the CDR3 DNA reads TGCGCCAGCAGCCAAGCCGGGACAGGGGGCTACGAGCAGTACTTC.

This chain connects TRBV19 to TRBJ2-1; 8 positions agree with TRBD2. V shed 8 bases, J shed 10 bases, and the junction held 13 bases outside the gene matches. Per germline, CDR1 LNHDA and CDR2 SQIVND (reference sequence). The CDR3 loop spans 14 amino acids. Here the CDR3 DNA reads TGTGCCAGTCGCCTCAGCGGGAGCCTTCCGGAGCAGTTCTTC. Translated: CASRLSGSLPEQFF.

The genes are TRBV19 and TRBJ1-5; 7 positions match TRBD1. Trimming cost V 6 bases and J 6 bases; bases outside gene matches: 11. The germline V gene has CDR1 LNHDA and CDR2 SQIVND (reference sequence). This CDR3 spans 15 amino acids. CDR3 loop: CASSDREGFRQPQHF. The CDR3 nucleotides read TGTGCCAGTAGCGACAGGGAGGGTTTTCGTCAGCCCCAGCATTTT.

This rearrangement joins TRBV7-9 to TRBJ1-2; 7 bases match TRBD1. The ends lost 5 bases at V and 6 bases at J; junction bases unmatched: 12. The CDR3 is 15 residues long. Germline V gene lookup returns CDR1 SEHNR and CDR2 FQNEAQ (reference sequence). CDR3 sequence (DNA): TGTGCCAGCAGCCCCTTTCGACAGGGAAGCCATGGCTACACCTTC. Translating it yields CASSPFRQGSHGYTF.

The rearrangement joins TRBV19 to TRBJ2-2; D might be TRBD1 (5 bases). There are 14 residues in the CDR3. V was trimmed by 7 bases and J by 2 bases, leaving 11 bases between them. Germline-derived CDR1 and CDR2 are LNHDA and SQIVND (reference sequence). In DNA, the CDR3 is TGTGCCAGTACTGTCAGGGTAAACACCGGGGAGCTGTTTTTT. Encoded protein: CASTVRVNTGELFF.

The chain uses TRBV28 and TRBJ1-1; the D gene is possibly TRBD1 (5 bases). The CDR3 runs 12 residues. Germline CDR1 MDHEN, CDR2 SYDVKM. V was shortened by 2 bases and J by 7 bases, with 8 bases between the two germline ends. DNA for the CDR3: TGTGCCAGCAGTTTAGGGACCAGTGAAGCTTTCTTT. Translating gives CASSLGTSEAFF. Full variable domain (missing parts from reference TRBV28 and TRBJ1-1): DVKVTQSSRYLVKRTGEKVFLECVQDMDHENMFWYRQDPGLGLRLIYFSYDVKMKEKGDIPEGYSVSREKKERFSLILESASTNQTSMYLCASSLGTSEAFFGQGTRLTVV.

The V and J genes are TRBV6-5 and TRBJ1-3, with D uncertain. The CDR3 has 16 amino acids. Trimming removed 0 bases at V and 0 bases at J, with 9 bases between. In germline, CDR1 is MNHEY, CDR2 SVGAGI. The CDR3 coding sequence is TGTGCCAGCAGTTACTCGATCAGTAGCTCTGGAAACACCATATATTTT. It translates to CASSYSISSSGNTIYF.

The genes are TRBV5-1 and TRBJ2-3; D is uncertain. V lost 4 bases and J 0 bases, leaving 18 bases between the germline ends. In germline, CDR1 is SGHRS, CDR2 YFSETQ. The CDR3 loop spans 17 amino acids. The DNA for the CDR3 is TGCGCCAGCAGCCCCGGAGCAGGCGTAATTAGCACAGATACGCAGTATTTT. Translated: CASSPGAGVISTDTQYF.

This clone was counted a single time. The chain has TRBV9 and TRBJ2-1; TRBD2 aligns across 13 bases. CDR1 is SGDLS, CDR2 YYNGEE, per germline. The CDR3 loop spans 16 amino acids. With V trimmed by 4 bases and J by 6 bases, 7 bases remained unmatched. CDR3 nucleotide sequence: TGTGCCAGCAGCCTTAGACTAGCGGGGGGAACCAATGAGCAGTTCTTC. Its protein is CASSLRLAGGTNEQFF.

This clone showed up just once. V gene TRBV19 combines with J gene TRBJ2-5; the match to TRBD1 covers 7 bases. J was trimmed by 0 bases and V by 4 bases; bases with no gene match: 5. The germline gives CDR1 LNHDA, CDR2 SQIVND (reference sequence). This CDR3 comprises 15 residues. The CDR3 nucleotides read TGTGCCAGTAGTACCAGGGACAGCCACCAAGAGACCCAGTACTTC. Amino acid sequence: CASSTRDSHQETQYF. Complete variable domain (other parts from reference TRBV19 and TRBJ2-5): DGGITQSPKYLFRKEGQNVTLSCEQNLNHDAMYWYRQDPGQGLRLIYYSQIVNDFQKGDIAEGYSVSREKKESFPLTVTSAQKNPTAFYLCASSTRDSHQETQYFGPGTRLLVL.

This chain uses TRBV10-3 with TRBJ2-2; a possible D gene is TRBD2 (5 bases). Looked up from germline, CDR1 is ENHRY and CDR2 is SYGVKD. This CDR3 spans 16 amino acids. V lost 6 bases and J 5 bases, leaving 19 bases between the germline ends. CDR3 sequence: CAIRKSGQPGTGELFF. The CDR3 DNA sequence: TGTGCCATCAGAAAATCCGGTCAACCGGGGACCGGGGAGCTGTTTTTT.

This chain joins TRBV7-2 and TRBJ1-2, with D uncertain. Looked up from germline, CDR1 is SGHTA and CDR2 is FQGNSA. CDR3 length equals 16 residues. Trimming cost V 0 bases and J 8 bases, with 19 bases left between them. As DNA, the CDR3 is TGTGCCAGCAGCTTAGCGCCCCCCCTTCCTACACGGGGCTACACCTTC. This sequence encodes CASSLAPPLPTRGYTF.

V and J are TRBV6-5 and TRBJ1-1, with a tentative D call TRBD1 (6 bases). V was shortened by 6 bases and J by 5 bases, with 16 bases between the two germline ends. Germline CDR1 MNHEY, CDR2 SVGAGI. This CDR3 comprises 14 residues. CDR3 DNA: TGTGCCAGCAGCAAGGGGGTTTTTCGGACTGAAGCTTTCTTT. This gives the protein CASSKGVFRTEAFF.

This clone turned up a few times. The chain couples TRBV5-6 to TRBJ1-4, with 8 bases fitting TRBD1. CDR3 length: 14 amino acids. V lost 2 bases and J lost 7; bases outside the gene matches: 4. The germline gives CDR1 SGHDT, CDR2 YYEEEE. CDR3 protein: CASSFPDRAEKLFF. CDR3 coding DNA: TGTGCCAGCAGCTTTCCGGACAGGGCTGAAAAACTGTTTTTT. Based on the CDR3 plus reference TRBV5-6 and TRBJ1-4, the full variable domain is DAGVTQSPTHLIKTRGQQVTLRCSPKSGHDTVSWYQQALGQGPQFIFQYYEEEERQRGNFPDRFSGHQFPNYSSELNVNALLLGDSALYLCASSFPDRAEKLFFGSGTQLSVL.

This clone was detected only once. The rearrangement links TRBV5-1 to TRBJ2-3, with 7 bases lining up with TRBD2. The CDR3 totals 17 residues. Germline V gives CDR1 SGHRS, CDR2 YFSETQ. V was clipped by 0 bases and J by 1 base; unmatched bases: 8. For the CDR3, the DNA is TGCGCCAGCAGCTTGGGAGCGGGGCTGAGAGGCACAGATACGCAGTATTTT. This encodes CASSLGAGLRGTDTQYF. Full variable domain (outside the CDR3, taken from reference TRBV5-1 and TRBJ2-3): KAGVTQTPRYLIKTRGQQVTLSCSPISGHRSVSWYQQTPGQGLQFLFEYFSETQRNKGNFPGRFSGRQFSNSRSEMNVSTLELGDSALYLCASSLGAGLRGTDTQYFGPGTRLTVL.

J is TRBJ1-1 and V is TRBV12-5; D unclear. The CDR3 runs to 15 residues. The germline V and J ends were trimmed by 0 bases and 1 base, with 9 bases remaining between them. Germline-derived CDR1 and CDR2 are LGHNT and FRNRAP. CDR3 amino acids: CASGLVPSQNTEAFF. The CDR3 bases are TGTGCTAGTGGTTTGGTACCTAGCCAGAACACTGAAGCTTTCTTT.

The J gene is TRBJ1-4, the V gene TRBV7-8; possible D gene TRBD1, 6 bases. Trimming took off 3 bases at V and 2 bases at J, with 10 bases between the two ends. In germline, CDR1 is SGHVS, CDR2 FQNEAQ. The CDR3 has 15 residues. The CDR3 protein is CASSFRGGTNEKLFF. The CDR3 DNA sequence: TGTGCCAGCAGCTTCAGGGGAGGGACTAATGAAAAACTGTTTTTT.